Shown below are 30 T cell receptor beta chains from a single sample sequenced in a study of T-cell reconstitution after alpha-beta-depleted transplantation in children (dated by TCRdb to 2016 to 2017). The protocol used for the library was PCR. The instrument was an Illumina HiSeq 2500. TCR libraries were prepared with molecular barcoding, using unique molecular identifiers to normalize TCRbeta repertoire quantification. The public reads were reanalyzed by TCRdb: fastp trimming at Q25, MiXCR alignment, in-frame beta chains only. Rows matching on CDR3 protein sequence are summarized as one entry with the most common DNA and genes. This sample holds 530,000 or so distinct CDR3 sequences; 25% to 30% were observed only once. 35% to 40% of the sample is in the top ten clones. The treatment or condition label of this sample denotes: allogeneic hematopoietic cell transplantation with graft depleted of TCRalphabeta T cells and CD19 B cells.

The specimen comprised PBMCs, sampled before TCRalphabeta/CD19-depleted stem cell transplant. The receptors derive from a boy in the first two years of life with Wiskott-Aldrich syndrome, due to receive a stem cell transplant.

This clonotype was counted between two and nine times. This chain links TRBV18 with TRBJ2-3; tentatively, D is TRBD2 (6 bases). The length of the CDR3 is 15 residues. The V gene lost 4 bases and the J gene lost 1 base, with 12 bases spanning the gap. Germline V gene sequence: CDR1 KGHSH, CDR2 LQKENI. This CDR3 reads CASSRGGVRTDTQYF. CDR3 DNA sequence: TGTGCCAGCTCACGGGGAGGAGTCCGCACAGATACGCAGTATTTT.

This clonotype has only a few counts. The J gene is TRBJ1-4, the V gene TRBV5-6; D is unresolved. Germline-derived CDR1 and CDR2 are SGHDT and YYEEEE. The CDR3 length is 16 residues. V lost 0 bases to trimming and J lost 6 bases, with 15 bases between them. This CDR3 reads CASSLVDPDQDEKLFF. The CDR3 nucleotides are TGTGCCAGCAGCTTGGTGGACCCGGATCAAGATGAAAAACTGTTTTTT.

This chain connects TRBV11-1 to TRBJ2-1, with 9 bases matching TRBD2. The CDR3 is 18 amino acids. V lost 3 bases, J lost 0 bases, and 9 bases stayed unmatched. CDR1 is SGHAT and CDR2 is FQDESV in the germline V gene (reference sequence). In DNA form, the CDR3 reads TGTGCCAGCAGCTTCCTGACTAGCGGAGTCTCCTCCTACAATGAGCAGTTCTTC. As protein: CASSFLTSGVSSYNEQFF.

V gene TRBV5-1 combines with J gene TRBJ2-1, with 14 bases lining up with TRBD2. J was trimmed by 9 bases and V by 8 bases; bases with no gene match: 7. The CDR3 is 14 amino acids. Germline V gives CDR1 SGHRS, CDR2 YFSETQ. In DNA, the CDR3 is TGCGCCAGTCGACTAGCGGGAGGGGTCGGTGAGCAGTTCTTC. Protein product: CASRLAGGVGEQFF. Supplemented by reference TRBV5-1 and TRBJ2-1, the full variable domain reads KAGVTQTPRYLIKTRGQQVTLSCSPISGHRSVSWYQQTPGQGLQFLFEYFSETQRNKGNFPGRFSGRQFSNSRSEMNVSTLELGDSALYLCASRLAGGVGEQFFGPGTRLTVL.

This clonotype was counted a few times. The rearrangement joins TRBV19 to TRBJ2-7; no reliable D call. The CDR3 is made up of 14 amino acids. Germline V gives CDR1 LNHDA, CDR2 SQIVND (reference sequence). V was clipped by 5 bases and J by 2 bases, with 13 bases between them. CDR3 nucleotide sequence: TGTGCCAGTAGTTCACAACATGGACCCTACGAGCAGTACTTC. Encoded protein: CASSSQHGPYEQYF.

The chain carries TRBV19 and TRBJ2-1, with a weak D call TRBD1 (6 bases). Germline lookup yields CDR1 LNHDA and CDR2 SQIVND (reference sequence). V was pared by 4 bases and J by 8 bases, with 15 bases between. This CDR3 is built from 14 residues. DNA of the CDR3: TGTGCCAGTAGTACACTTACAGGGATCGATGAGCAGTTCTTC. Residues: CASSTLTGIDEQFF.

This clonotype was counted between two and nine times. The chain is built from TRBV20-1 and TRBJ2-2; 10 positions agree with TRBD2. This CDR3 contains 16 residues. The V segment lost 0 bases and the J segment 2 bases; nucleotides outside the gene matches: 3. The germline V gene encodes CDR1 DFQATT and CDR2 SNEGSKA (reference sequence). CDR3 amino acids: CSARDRTSGNTGELFF. In DNA form, the CDR3 reads TGCAGTGCTAGAGATAGGACTAGCGGCAACACCGGGGAGCTGTTTTTT.

This clonotype has only a few counts. The genes are TRBV19 and TRBJ1-2; 10 positions agree with TRBD1. Trimming took 6 bases from V and 4 from J; bases not matched to a gene: 11. CDR1 and CDR2 from the germline V gene are LNHDA and SQIVND (reference sequence). This CDR3 comprises 16 residues. The CDR3, as DNA: TGTGCCAGTAGAATGTCGGGACAGGGGTTCGGCTATGGCTACACCTTC. Its translation: CASRMSGQGFGYGYTF. The variable domain in full, completed from reference TRBV19 and TRBJ1-2, reads DGGITQSPKYLFRKEGQNVTLSCEQNLNHDAMYWYRQDPGQGLRLIYYSQIVNDFQKGDIAEGYSVSREKKESFPLTVTSAQKNPTAFYLCASRMSGQGFGYGYTFGSGTRLTVV.

This chain links TRBV5-6 with TRBJ1-1; D gene ambiguous. The CDR3 covers 12 residues. Germline V lookup: CDR1 SGHDT, CDR2 YYEEEE. Between the trimmed V and J ends, which lost 1 base and 11 bases, there was a span of 12 bases. DNA for the CDR3: TGTGCCAGCAGCTTGCTGGGAAAAAAGGCTTTCTTT. It specifies CASSLLGKKAFF.

This clonotype has only a few counts. The chain joins TRBV12-3 or TRBV12-4 to TRBJ2-7; the match to TRBD1 covers 8 bases. After removal of 4 bases from V and 2 bases from J, the junction contained 4 bases not matched to a gene. The CDR3 spans 14 residues. The CDR3 bases are TGTGCCAGCAGTTCCCGACAGGGGACCTACGAGCAGTACTTC. It translates to CASSSRQGTYEQYF.

This rearrangement joins TRBV29-1 to TRBJ2-1; D gene uncertain. Germline CDR1 is SQVTM and CDR2 is ANQGSEA. V lost 3 bases to trimming and J lost 3 bases, with 12 bases between them. CDR3 length: 14 amino acids. CDR3 loop: CSVEYRVGYNEQFF. The CDR3 DNA reads TGCAGCGTTGAGTACCGGGTGGGCTACAATGAGCAGTTCTTC.

This chain uses TRBV29-1 with TRBJ1-1; 7 nucleotides match TRBD1. The CDR3 is 14 residues long. V lost 7 bases to trimming and J lost 5 bases; unmatched junction nucleotides: 13. Per the germline V gene, CDR1 is SQVTM and CDR2 is ANQGSEA. CDR3 in amino acids: CSGRKTQGGTEAFF. CDR3 nucleotides: TGCAGCGGAAGAAAGACGCAGGGGGGGACTGAAGCTTTCTTT.

This CDR3 reads CSASPLGRDYNEQFF. In DNA form, the CDR3 reads TGCAGTGCTAGTCCGCTCGGGAGGGATTACAATGAGCAGTTCTTC. V usage is TRBV20-1 and J usage is TRBJ2-1, with 8 positions matching TRBD2. V shed 3 bases and J 4 bases; nucleotides not matched to a gene: 8. The CDR3 totals 15 residues. CDR1 is DFQATT and CDR2 is SNEGSKA in the germline V gene (reference sequence).

The chain couples TRBV12-3 or TRBV12-4 to TRBJ2-1; the D is unclear. The CDR3 is made up of 12 amino acids. With 7 bases removed from V and 10 bases from J, the gap between germline ends came to 14 bases. The CDR3 loop reads CASTGVVSEQFF. Written as DNA, the CDR3 is TGTGCCAGCACTGGGGTGGTCAGCGAGCAGTTCTTC.

The V call is TRBV5-6, the J call TRBJ2-2; 13 positions match TRBD2. J gave up 1 base and V 2 bases, and 2 bases lay outside the gene matches. CDR1 SGHDT and CDR2 YYEEEE come from the germline V gene. There are 17 residues in the CDR3. CDR3 DNA sequence: TGTGCCAGCAGCTTTCGACTAGCGGGAGGGAACACCGGGGAGCTGTTTTTT. Translated, it gives CASSFRLAGGNTGELFF.

In this sample, this clonotype turned up a few times. The chain employs TRBV20-1 and TRBJ2-1; D not certain. Germline CDR1 and CDR2: DFQATT and SNEGSKA (reference sequence). This CDR3 has 11 amino acids. The germline V and J ends were trimmed by 3 bases and 8 bases, with 8 bases remaining between them. CDR3 loop: CSASLMDEQFF. CDR3 DNA sequence: TGCAGTGCTAGTCTGATGGATGAGCAGTTCTTC.

The chain links TRBV29-1 to TRBJ2-1; D gene ambiguous. The V gene's germline CDR1 is SQVTM and CDR2 ANQGSEA. The CDR3 spans 14 residues. The ends were cut back, 1 base at V and 8 bases at J, with 15 bases in the middle. CDR3 in amino acids: CSVEARVQSDEQFF. For the CDR3, the DNA is TGCAGCGTTGAAGCCAGAGTCCAGTCCGATGAGCAGTTCTTC.

The chain links TRBV6-5 to TRBJ2-1, with 8 bases fitting TRBD2. The V gene end was trimmed by 0 bases and the J gene end by 0 bases; junction bases not matched to a gene: 10. Per the germline V gene, CDR1 is MNHEY and CDR2 is SVGAGI. This CDR3 is 19 amino acids long. CDR3 nucleotide sequence: TGTGCCAGCAGTTACTCGCTAGCGGGCGCTCCCCACTCCTACAATGAGCAGTTCTTC. Its protein is CASSYSLAGAPHSYNEQFF.

J is TRBJ2-1 and V is TRBV5-1; D is possibly TRBD2 (5 bases). This CDR3 spans 15 amino acids. V was shortened by 4 bases and J by 0 bases, with 11 bases between the two germline ends. Germline CDR1 is SGHRS and CDR2 is YFSETQ. CDR3 DNA: TGCGCCAGCAGCAAGAGCGGAGACTCCTACAATGAGCAGTTCTTC. It specifies CASSKSGDSYNEQFF.

The V call is TRBV30, the J call TRBJ2-7; TRBD1 aligns across 10 bases. V was clipped by 0 bases and J by 0 bases; unmatched bases: 2. Germline CDR1 reads GTSNPN; CDR2 reads SVGIG (reference sequence). The CDR3 runs to 15 residues. For the CDR3, the DNA is TGTGCCTGGAGTGTGGGGACAGGGGTCTCCTACGAGCAGTACTTC. This codes for CAWSVGTGVSYEQYF.

The genes are TRBV20-1 and TRBJ2-3, with TRBD1 matching 11 bases. This CDR3 is built from 14 residues. The V and J ends lost 2 bases and 8 bases, in that order; junction bases with no gene match: 6. The germline V gene encodes CDR1 DFQATT and CDR2 SNEGSKA (reference sequence). The DNA of the CDR3 is TGCAGTGCTAGAAGTGGGACAGGGGGATTTACGCAGTATTTT. This gives the protein CSARSGTGGFTQYF.

The rearrangement uses TRBV5-1 and TRBJ2-7; 10 positions agree with TRBD2. Germline loops: CDR1 SGHRS, CDR2 YFSETQ. The CDR3 is made up of 16 amino acids. With 0 bases clipped from V and 1 base from J, the junction kept 4 bases outside the gene matches. CDR3 nucleotide sequence: TGCGCCAGCAGCTTGGGACTAGCGGGTCCTTCCTACGAGCAGTACTTC. This sequence encodes CASSLGLAGPSYEQYF.

V gene TRBV5-1 combines with J gene TRBJ2-2; 8 bases are shared with TRBD2. This CDR3 is built from 15 residues. V was clipped by 0 bases and J by 5 bases; unmatched bases: 3. Germline values: CDR1 SGHRS, CDR2 YFSETQ. The CDR3 region has the DNA TGCGCCAGCAGCTTGGGATCTAGCGGGACCGGGGAGCTGTTTTTT. It yields the protein CASSLGSSGTGELFF.

The rearrangement uses TRBV12-3 or TRBV12-4 and TRBJ2-7; D remains ambiguous. This CDR3 has 19 amino acids. Trimming removed 2 bases at V and 1 base at J, with 24 bases between. The CDR3 protein is CASSLYGRTHRLPSYEQYF. In DNA form, the CDR3 reads TGTGCCAGCAGTTTATACGGGCGGACCCACCGCCTTCCTTCCTACGAGCAGTACTTC.

V and J are TRBV7-8 and TRBJ2-3; no firm D call. Germline V gives CDR1 SGHVS, CDR2 FQNEAQ. The CDR3 totals 16 residues. Trimming stripped 1 base from V and 1 base from J, with 12 bases between. CDR3 region: CASSLVRVSGTDTQYF. The CDR3 DNA sequence: TGTGCCAGCAGCTTAGTGAGAGTGTCGGGCACAGATACGCAGTATTTT. Combining the CDR3 with reference TRBV7-8 and TRBJ2-3 gives the whole variable domain GAGVSQSPRYKVAKRGQDVALRCDPISGHVSLFWYQQALGQGPEFLTYFQNEAQLDKSGLPSDRFFAERPEGSVSTLKIQRTQQEDSAVYLCASSLVRVSGTDTQYFGPGTRLTVL.

The V call is TRBV3-1, the J call TRBJ2-2; a weak D match, TRBD1 (5 bases). The CDR3 sequence is 14 residues long. The V gene's germline CDR1 is LGHDT and CDR2 YNNKEL (reference sequence). Trimming shortened V by 2 bases and J by 7 bases, and 11 bases separated the two germline ends. For the CDR3, the DNA is TGTGCCAGCAGCCAAACGACAGACCTCGGGGAGCTGTTTTTT. Its protein is CASSQTTDLGELFF.

This clonotype was counted only a few times. This CDR3 reads CATLGPGGAPGELFF. In DNA, the CDR3 is TGTGCCACCCTAGGGCCAGGGGGCGCCCCCGGGGAGCTGTTTTTT. The V call is TRBV10-3, the J call TRBJ2-2, with 8 nucleotides matching TRBD1. Per germline, CDR1 ENHRY and CDR2 SYGVKD. V gave up 10 bases and J gave up 6 bases; unmatched junction bases: 13. The CDR3 sequence is 15 residues long.

This clonotype was counted a few times. For the CDR3, the DNA is TGTGCCAGCAGCATCTACCGACAGACTAGCTCTGGAAACACCATATATTTT. This gives the protein CASSIYRQTSSGNTIYF. The rearrangement joins TRBV7-2 to TRBJ1-3, with a weak D call TRBD1 (5 bases). V lost 5 bases to trimming and J lost 0 bases, with 17 bases between them. Germline-derived CDR1 and CDR2 are SGHTA and FQGNSA. The CDR3 length is 17 residues.

This rearrangement joins TRBV7-2 to TRBJ1-1, with D perhaps matching TRBD1 (5 bases). Germline CDR1 SGHTA, CDR2 FQGNSA. V was trimmed by 2 bases and J by 1 base, leaving 8 bases between them. The CDR3 runs to 14 residues. CDR3 region: CASSLYRTNTEAFF. The DNA of the CDR3 is TGTGCCAGCAGCTTATACAGGACGAACACTGAAGCTTTCTTT. Looking up the rest from reference TRBV7-2 and TRBJ1-1 gives the full variable domain: GAGVSQSPSNKVTEKGKDVELRCDPISGHTALYWYRQSLGQGLEFLIYFQGNSAPDKSGLPSDRFSAERTGGSVSTLTIQRTQQEDSAVYLCASSLYRTNTEAFFGQGTRLTVV.

This chain uses TRBV25-1 with TRBJ2-1; D not resolved. CDR3 length equals 15 residues. Trimming took 4 bases from V and 4 from J, leaving 14 bases between them. Germline CDR1 and CDR2: MGHDK and SYGVNS. In DNA, the CDR3 is TGTGCCAGCAGTGGAAACATACCTCCTTACAATGAGCAGTTCTTC. Protein: CASSGNIPPYNEQFF.